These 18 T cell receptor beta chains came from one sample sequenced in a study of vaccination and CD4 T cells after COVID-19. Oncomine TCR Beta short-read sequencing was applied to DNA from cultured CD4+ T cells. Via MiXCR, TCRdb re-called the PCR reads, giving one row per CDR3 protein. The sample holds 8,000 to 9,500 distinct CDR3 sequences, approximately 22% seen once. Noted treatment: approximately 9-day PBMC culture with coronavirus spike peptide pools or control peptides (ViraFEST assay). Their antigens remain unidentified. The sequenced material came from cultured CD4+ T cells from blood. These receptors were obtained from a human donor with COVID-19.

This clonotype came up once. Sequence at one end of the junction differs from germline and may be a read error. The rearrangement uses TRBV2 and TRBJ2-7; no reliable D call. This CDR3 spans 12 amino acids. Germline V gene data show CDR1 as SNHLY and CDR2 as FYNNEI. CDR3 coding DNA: TGTGCCAGCAGGGAAGGGCTGGACGAGCAGTACTTC. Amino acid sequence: CASREGLDEQYF.

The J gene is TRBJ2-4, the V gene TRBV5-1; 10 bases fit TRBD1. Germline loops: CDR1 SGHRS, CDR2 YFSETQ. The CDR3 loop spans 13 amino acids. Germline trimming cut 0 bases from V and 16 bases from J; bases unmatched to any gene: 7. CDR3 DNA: TGCGCCAGCAGCTTGGCCGGGACAGGGGTTGTATACTTC. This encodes CASSLAGTGVVYF.

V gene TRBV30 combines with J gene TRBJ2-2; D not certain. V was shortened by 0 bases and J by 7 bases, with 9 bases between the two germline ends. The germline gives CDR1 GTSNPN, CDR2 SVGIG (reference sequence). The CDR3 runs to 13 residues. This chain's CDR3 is CAWSVRPGGELFF. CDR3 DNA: TGTGCCTGGAGTGTACGCCCGGGCGGGGAGCTGTTTTTT.

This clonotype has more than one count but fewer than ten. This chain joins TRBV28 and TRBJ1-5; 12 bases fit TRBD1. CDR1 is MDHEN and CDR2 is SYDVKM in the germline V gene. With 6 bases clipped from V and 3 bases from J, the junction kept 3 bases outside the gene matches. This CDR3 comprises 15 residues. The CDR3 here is CASSRDRGPNQPQHF. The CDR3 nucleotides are TGTGCCAGCAGCCGGGACAGGGGGCCCAATCAGCCCCAGCATTTT. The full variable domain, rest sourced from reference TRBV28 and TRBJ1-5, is DVKVTQSSRYLVKRTGEKVFLECVQDMDHENMFWYRQDPGLGLRLIYFSYDVKMKEKGDIPEGYSVSREKKERFSLILESASTNQTSMYLCASSRDRGPNQPQHFGDGTRLSIL.

This chain's CDR3 is CASSILSGKGNYGYTF. Written as DNA, the CDR3 is TGTGCCAGTAGTATACTGTCAGGGAAGGGTAACTATGGCTACACCTTC. The chain links TRBV19 to TRBJ1-2; D is possibly TRBD1 (5 bases). V lost 2 bases and J 1 base, leaving 14 bases between the germline ends. CDR3 size: 16 residues. CDR1 and CDR2 from the germline V gene are LNHDA and SQIVND (reference sequence).

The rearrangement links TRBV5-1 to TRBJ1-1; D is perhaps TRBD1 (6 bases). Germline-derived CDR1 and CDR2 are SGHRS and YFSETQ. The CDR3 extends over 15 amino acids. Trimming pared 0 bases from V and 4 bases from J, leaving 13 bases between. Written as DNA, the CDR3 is TGCGCCAGCAGCTTGGAGCGGGGGCGCGGCACTGAAGCTTTCTTT. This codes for CASSLERGRGTEAFF.

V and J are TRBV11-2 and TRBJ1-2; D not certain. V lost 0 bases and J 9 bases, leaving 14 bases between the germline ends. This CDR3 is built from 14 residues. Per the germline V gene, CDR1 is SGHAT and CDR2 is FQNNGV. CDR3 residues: CASSLDPKERSYTF. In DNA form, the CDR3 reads TGTGCCAGCAGCTTAGACCCCAAGGAAAGGAGCTACACCTTC.

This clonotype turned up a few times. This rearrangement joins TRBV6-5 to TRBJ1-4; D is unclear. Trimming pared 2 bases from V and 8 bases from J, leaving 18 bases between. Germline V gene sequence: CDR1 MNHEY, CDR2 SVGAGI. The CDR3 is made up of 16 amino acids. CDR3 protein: CASSYPSPGEGEKLFF. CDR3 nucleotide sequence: TGTGCCAGCAGTTACCCAAGTCCCGGGGAGGGAGAAAAACTGTTTTTT.

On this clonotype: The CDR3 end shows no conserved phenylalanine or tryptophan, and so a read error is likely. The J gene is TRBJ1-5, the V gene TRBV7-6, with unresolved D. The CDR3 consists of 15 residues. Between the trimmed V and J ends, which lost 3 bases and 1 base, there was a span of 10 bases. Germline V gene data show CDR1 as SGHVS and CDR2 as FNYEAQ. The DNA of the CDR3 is TGTGCCAGCAGCTTCCGCCCCGGAAGCAATCAGCCCCAGCATTTA. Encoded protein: CASSFRPGSNQPQHL.

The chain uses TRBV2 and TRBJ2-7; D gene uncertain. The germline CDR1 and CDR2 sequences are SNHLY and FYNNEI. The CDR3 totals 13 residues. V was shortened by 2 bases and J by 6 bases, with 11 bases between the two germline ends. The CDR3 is CASSESAPTEQYF. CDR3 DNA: TGTGCCAGCAGTGAATCAGCACCTACCGAGCAGTACTTC.

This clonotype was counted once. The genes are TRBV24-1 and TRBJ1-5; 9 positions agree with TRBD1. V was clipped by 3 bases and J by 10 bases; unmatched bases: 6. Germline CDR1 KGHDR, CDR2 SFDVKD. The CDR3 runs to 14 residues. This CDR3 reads CATSDGQGRGPQHF. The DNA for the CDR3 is TGTGCCACCAGTGATGGACAGGGGAGAGGACCCCAGCATTTT.

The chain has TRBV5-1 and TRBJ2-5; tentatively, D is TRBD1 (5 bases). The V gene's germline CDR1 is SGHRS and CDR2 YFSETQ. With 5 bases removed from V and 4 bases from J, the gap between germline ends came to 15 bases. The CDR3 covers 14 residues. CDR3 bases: TGCGCCAGCAGACCGCAGGGCTGGGGAGAGACCCAGTACTTC. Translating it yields CASRPQGWGETQYF.

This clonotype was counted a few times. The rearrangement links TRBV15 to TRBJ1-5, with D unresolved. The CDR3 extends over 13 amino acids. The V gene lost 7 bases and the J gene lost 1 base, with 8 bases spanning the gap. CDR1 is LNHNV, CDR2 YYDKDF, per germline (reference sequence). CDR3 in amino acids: CATKEGSNQPQHF. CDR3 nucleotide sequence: TGTGCCACCAAGGAGGGAAGCAATCAGCCCCAGCATTTT. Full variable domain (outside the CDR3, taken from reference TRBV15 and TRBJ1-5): DAMVIQNPRYQVTQFGKPVTLSCSQTLNHNVMYWYQQKSSQAPKLLFHYYDKDFNNEADTPDNFQSRRPNTSFCFLDIRSPGLGDTAMYLCATKEGSNQPQHFGDGTRLSIL.

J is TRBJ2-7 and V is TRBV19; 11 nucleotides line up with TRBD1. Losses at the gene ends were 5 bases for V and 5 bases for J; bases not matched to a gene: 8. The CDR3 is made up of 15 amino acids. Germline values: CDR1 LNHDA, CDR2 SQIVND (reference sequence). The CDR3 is CASSPRDRGIHEQYF. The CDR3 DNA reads TGTGCCAGTAGTCCCCGGGACAGGGGGATCCACGAGCAGTACTTC.

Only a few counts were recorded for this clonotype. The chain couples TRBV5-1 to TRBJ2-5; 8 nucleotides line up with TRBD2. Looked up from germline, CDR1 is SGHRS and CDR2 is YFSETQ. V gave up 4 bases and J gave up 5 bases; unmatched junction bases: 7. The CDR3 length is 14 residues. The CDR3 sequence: CASSGAGERETQYF. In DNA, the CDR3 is TGCGCCAGCAGCGGAGCGGGGGAGCGGGAGACCCAGTACTTC.

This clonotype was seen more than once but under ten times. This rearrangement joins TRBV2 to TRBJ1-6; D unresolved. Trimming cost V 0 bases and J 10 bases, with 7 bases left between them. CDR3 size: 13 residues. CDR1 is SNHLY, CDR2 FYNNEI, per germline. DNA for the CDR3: TGTGCCAGCAGTGAAGCAGGGTACTCACCCCTCCACTTT. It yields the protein CASSEAGYSPLHF.

CDR3 coding DNA: TGTGCCAGCAGCTTAGCAGGGGATCAGCCCCAGCATTTT. It codes for CASSLAGDQPQHF. V usage is TRBV7-8 and J usage is TRBJ1-5, with D perhaps matching TRBD1 (5 bases). Trimming took 0 bases from V and 5 from J, leaving 5 bases between them. Germline V gives CDR1 SGHVS, CDR2 FQNEAQ. The CDR3 runs to 13 residues.

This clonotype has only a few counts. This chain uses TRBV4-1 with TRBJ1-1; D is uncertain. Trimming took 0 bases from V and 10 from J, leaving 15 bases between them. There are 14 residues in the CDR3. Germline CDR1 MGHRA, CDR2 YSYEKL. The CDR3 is CASSQDLTPIRAFF. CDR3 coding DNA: TGCGCCAGCAGCCAAGACCTGACCCCTATTAGAGCTTTCTTT.